These 15 T cell receptor beta chains came from one sample sequenced in a study of blood T cell repertoires in COVID-19. The data were produced by immunoSEQ multiplex PCR, yet TCRdb's version contains in-frame clones alone and is incomplete. The data hold hundreds of thousands of clones, with 70% to 75% observed a single time. Input material: peripheral blood. These receptor sequences come from an elderly woman with acute or convalescent COVID-19.

Regarding this clone: Other DNA sequences within the sample encode an identical CDR3. The V call is TRBV19, the J call TRBJ1-2; D unresolved. Germline values: CDR1 LNHDA, CDR2 SQIVND (reference sequence). V dropped 3 bases and J dropped 4 bases, with 9 bases sitting between them. The CDR3 runs to 13 residues. The CDR3 sequence is CASSINSFYGYTF. DNA for the CDR3: TGTGCCAGTAGTATCAACAGCTTCTATGGCTACACCTTC.

This clone has just a few counts. The V gene is TRBV5-6, the J gene TRBJ2-1; tentative D call: TRBD2 (6 bases). Trimming took 0 bases from V and 15 from J, leaving 13 bases between them. The CDR3 runs 12 residues. CDR1 and CDR2 (germline): SGHDT, YYEEEE. CDR3 bases: TGTGCCAGCAGCTTGGGAGGACTAAGATTGTTCTTC. Amino acids: CASSLGGLRLFF.

V is TRBV7-2 and J is TRBJ1-1; D unclear. The CDR3 is 14 residues long. The germline V gene has CDR1 SGHTA and CDR2 FQGNSA. The germline V and J ends were trimmed by 4 bases and 4 bases, with 13 bases remaining between them. The CDR3 DNA reads as TGTGCCAGCAGCTCCCGACGCGCAGGCACTGAAGCTTTCTTT. It is translated as CASSSRRAGTEAFF.

This sequence joins TRBV15 and TRBJ2-5; no definite D call. CDR1 is LNHNV, CDR2 YYDKDF, per germline (reference sequence). The CDR3 covers 14 residues. The V end was cut by 1 base, the J end by 1 base, with 7 bases between. CDR3 sequence reads: CATSRAHSQETQYF. Here the CDR3 DNA reads TGTGCCACCAGCAGAGCGCACAGCCAAGAGACCCAGTACTTC.

The chain couples TRBV30 to TRBJ1-6, with a possible D match to TRBD1 (6 bases). CDR3 length equals 12 residues. The V and J ends lost 5 bases and 12 bases respectively, with 14 bases between them. The germline V gene has CDR1 GTSNPN and CDR2 SVGIG (reference sequence). DNA for the CDR3: TGTGCCTGGGGACAGTCCGGAGGACCCCTCCACTTT. Translation gives CAWGQSGGPLHF.

This clone was seen only a few times. This chain connects TRBV2 to TRBJ1-1; perhaps TRBD1 as D (6 bases). Trimming shortened V by 6 bases and J by 1 base, and 12 bases separated the two germline ends. The germline CDR1 and CDR2 sequences are SNHLY and FYNNEI. This CDR3 comprises 14 residues. CDR3 DNA: TGTGCCAGCAGGCTCCGGGACAAGAACACTGAAGCTTTCTTT. It translates to CASRLRDKNTEAFF.

This clone was counted only a few times. The rearrangement uses TRBV5-5 and TRBJ1-1, with D perhaps matching TRBD1 (5 bases). CDR1 and CDR2 from the germline V gene are SGHKS and YYEKEE (reference sequence). The CDR3 totals 16 residues. The ends were cut back, 4 bases at V and 5 bases at J, with 21 bases in the middle. The CDR3 DNA reads TGTGCCAGCAGCCCAGCCCGACCCAGGGTTCCGACTGAAGCTTTCTTT. Residues: CASSPARPRVPTEAFF.

The J gene is TRBJ1-4, the V gene TRBV9; D is unclear. V lost 1 base and J lost 12, with 13 bases in between. CDR1 is SGDLS and CDR2 is YYNGEE in the germline V gene. The CDR3 contains 13 residues. Written as DNA, the CDR3 is TGTGCCAGCAGCGTAACCACACCAGGTGAACTGTTTTTT. Translating gives CASSVTTPGELFF.

This chain connects TRBV7-8 to TRBJ2-3; D assignment may be TRBD1 or TRBD2 (6 bases each). The ends were cut back, 8 bases at V and 0 bases at J, with 12 bases in the middle. The CDR3 contains 14 residues. The germline CDR1 and CDR2 sequences are SGHVS and FQNEAQ. The CDR3 is CASRRGPSTDTQYF. The CDR3 DNA reads as TGTGCCAGCCGCCGGGGGCCGAGCACAGATACGCAGTATTTT. Complete variable domain (other parts from reference TRBV7-8 and TRBJ2-3): GAGVSQSPRYKVAKRGQDVALRCDPISGHVSLFWYQQALGQGPEFLTYFQNEAQLDKSGLPSDRFFAERPEGSVSTLKIQRTQQEDSAVYLCASRRGPSTDTQYFGPGTRLTVL.

This chain links TRBV5-1 with TRBJ2-1; TRBD2 matches 10 bases. CDR1 and CDR2 from the germline V gene are SGHRS and YFSETQ. Trimming took 2 bases from V and 0 from J; bases not matched to a gene: 2. CDR3 size: 16 residues. CDR3 bases: TGCGCCAGCAGCTTCGGGACTAGCGCCTCCTACAATGAGCAGTTCTTC. It codes for CASSFGTSASYNEQFF.

This chain joins TRBV11-2 and TRBJ2-7; D is unclear. The V end lost 5 bases, the J end lost 4 bases, and 9 bases lay between the germline ends. The CDR3 spans 12 residues. Germline-derived CDR1 and CDR2 are SGHAT and FQNNGV. DNA of the CDR3: TGTGCCAGCAGCCCGAGTCGTTACGAGCAGTACTTC. Protein: CASSPSRYEQYF.

The rearrangement joins TRBV7-7 to TRBJ1-4; possibly TRBD1 for D (6 bases). This CDR3 is 14 amino acids long. With 8 bases removed from V and 7 bases from J, the gap between germline ends came to 17 bases. The germline V gene has CDR1 SSHAT and CDR2 FNYEAQ (reference sequence). The DNA of the CDR3 is TGTGCCAGCGGCCTAGGGGGGCTGGGTGAAAAACTGTTTTTT. Its protein product is CASGLGGLGEKLFF.

DNA of the CDR3: TGTGCCAGCCAGGGGAATGAAGCTTTCTTT. Amino acid sequence: CASQGNEAFF. The chain combines TRBV6-4 with TRBJ1-1, with a possible D match to TRBD1 (6 bases). Trimming took 8 bases from V and 7 from J, leaving 8 bases between them. Germline values: CDR1 MRHNA, CDR2 SNTAGT. This CDR3 spans 10 amino acids.

On this clone: Other DNA sequences in this sample translate to the same CDR3. The chain combines TRBV6-5 with TRBJ1-2; TRBD1 matches at 10 bases. V lost 5 bases and J lost 6; bases outside the gene matches: 6. The CDR3 sequence is 14 residues long. Looked up from germline, CDR1 is MNHEY and CDR2 is SVGAGI. In nucleotides, the CDR3 is TGTGCCAGCAGTCAGAGGACAGGGGGTGATGGCTACACCTTC. This gives the protein CASSQRTGGDGYTF.

The chain joins TRBV10-3 to TRBJ1-1; the match to TRBD1 covers 7 bases. This CDR3 contains 17 residues. Unmatched junction bases numbered 14, after V lost 6 bases and J lost 1 base. Germline V lookup: CDR1 ENHRY, CDR2 SYGVKD. CDR3 nucleotide sequence: TGTGCCATCAGCGCTTTGGAGGGGGCGGGAGGGAACACTGAAGCTTTCTTT. This codes for CAISALEGAGGNTEAFF.